The entry below gives a single TCR beta chain sequence along with its context. The sample holds many counts of this clonotype. Its binding antigen is unknown. No per-base quality is available; no much larger clone lies one base away. Set within a cohort of healthcare workers in London, UK, this nested case-control study involved weekly PCR testing of nasopharyngeal swabs along with blood sampling. Between 23 and 31 March 2020, the week of the UK lockdown, healthcare workers were enrolled and then followed up weekly for as long as 16 weeks. The sample is drawn from a study of early T cells in non-severe SARS-CoV-2 infection (dated by TCRdb to the early 2020s). About the investigation overall: Because TCR sequencing relied on bulk RNA taken from unsorted whole blood, pairing of alpha and beta chains was not possible.

What the study reported, not specific to this receptor: VDJdb matching was skewed toward anti-spike CD8 responses and likely underestimated virus-specific expansions, missing private and CD4 specificities.

Libraries were prepared through 5' RACE. The sample was run on a NextSeq 500. The TCR library protocol attached unique molecular identifiers to individual cDNA molecules to correct for sequencing error and PCR bias. TCR alpha and beta chains were both sequenced, and the abundances of alpha and beta sequences in each sample were closely correlated with each other. On the authors' methods: V gene, J gene and CDR3 annotation of TCR sequences was performed with Decombinator V4. TCRs were defined as expanded if a significant change between any two time points was detected under a Poisson model with p below 0.0001. TCR abundances were normalised to the total number of TCRs sequenced in each sample and reported as counts per million. A search of VDJdb, accessed on 1 November 2021, was run for TCRs annotated to CMV, EBV and SARS-CoV-2, with TCRs annotated for multiple antigens excluded. TCRdb's own reprocessing of the public reads used fastp at Q25 and MiXCR and kept productive beta chains. For every CDR3 protein sequence, its rows merge into one entry that carries the most common genes and DNA. None of the V and J calls come from the authors' own analysis; TCRdb made them. The sample yields under 50,000 distinct CDR3 sequences; 3.5% to 4.5% were counted once. The ten most abundant clones make up roughly 6.4% of the sample.

The sequencing sample was made of whole blood. The source of this sequence is an adult who was a healthcare worker with PCR-confirmed SARS-CoV-2 infection or an uninfected control (not recorded which).

The nucleotide sequence is given as TGTGCCAGCAGCCGGGGTGGGTTTGGAGAGACCCAGTACTTC. This yields the protein CASSRGGFGETQYF. The chain is encoded by TRBV7-9 joined to TRBJ2-5, and TRBD2 may be the D gene, going by 5 matching bases. V is cut by 5 bases and J by 4 bases, and the space between the germline ends is 14 bases. There are 14 amino acids in the CDR3, from cysteine to phenylalanine inclusive. The sequence is cut down to CDR3 DNA, 42 bases in frame from base 1. CDR1 and CDR2 were assigned from the germline V gene (reference sequence) as SEHNR and FQNEAQ.